A selection of T cell receptor beta chains follows, all from one sample in a study of blood T cells in healthy people across ages. MiXCR, run by TCRdb on the 5' RACE reads, gives a single entry per CDR3 protein. The table records approximately 880,000 distinct CDR3 sequences, approximately 49% of them present only once. Input material: blood. The receptor source for this set is a man aged 25-40 years in good health. Each CDR3 is given with its conserved first and last residue. A D gene is named only where the DNA matches it firmly. Expanded clones get a size class; other rows say once, few or many, or leave the size out.

d_call	v_call	j_call	clone_size	cdr3_nt	cdr3_aa
-	TRBV3-1	TRBJ2-1	-	TGTGCCATCAGCCAAGTAGACAGGAACGAGCAGTTCTTC	CAISQVDRNEQFF
-	TRBV25-1	TRBJ1-5	-	TGTGCCAACACGGAGGGGCATTTT	CANTEGHF
TRBD2	TRBV5-1	TRBJ2-1	-	TGCGCCAGCAGCTCCGGACCGGGACTAGTCGGGAATGAGCAGTTCTTC	CASSSGPGLVGNEQFF
-	TRBV5-1	TRBJ1-2	-	TGCGCCAGCAGCTTGGGACACAGCACCGAATATGGCTACACCTTC	CASSLGHSTEYGYTF
TRBD2	TRBV20-1	TRBJ2-1	-	TGCAGTGCTAGACATACCAGCGGGAGGATCTCCGCCTACAATGAGCAGTTCTTC	CSARHTSGRISAYNEQFF
-	TRBV11-2	TRBJ2-6	once	TGTGCCAGCAGCCTCAGTCGGGGGCCGGGCTCTGGGGCCAACGTCCTGACTTTC	CASSLSRGPGSGANVLTF
-	TRBV24-1	TRBJ2-3	-	TGTGCCACCAGTGATGGCACACCGGCTAGCACAGATACGCAGTATTTT	CATSDGTPASTDTQYF
-	TRBV7-8	TRBJ2-7	-	TGTGCCAGCAACCCTGGGGTCTCTGGGTACGAGCAGTACTTC	CASNPGVSGYEQYF
-	TRBV27	TRBJ2-7	-	TGTGCCAGCAGCTTGACAGCTTACTACGAGCAGTACTTC	CASSLTAYYEQYF
-	TRBV6-6	TRBJ2-7	once	TGTGCCAGCAGAAATACAGACAGCTACGAGCAGTACTTC	CASRNTDSYEQYF
-	TRBV3-1	TRBJ2-1	few	TGTGCCAGCAGCCAAGATCGACTAGTGATCGATGAGCAGTTCTTC	CASSQDRLVIDEQFF
-	TRBV18	TRBJ2-7	-	TGTGCCAGCTCACCTCCCGGGCTTCCCTACGAGCAGTACTTC	CASSPPGLPYEQYF
-	TRBV18	TRBJ2-7	-	TGTGCCAGCTCTACAAGGGGGGGTTCCTACGAGCAGTACTTC	CASSTRGGSYEQYF
-	TRBV7-2	TRBJ1-2	-	TGTGCCAGCACCAGGGACGGGAACTATGGCTACACCTTC	CASTRDGNYGYTF
TRBD2	TRBV7-2	TRBJ2-3	-	TGTGCCAGCAGCTTAATAACGGGGGGGATGGCAGATACGCAGTATTTT	CASSLITGGMADTQYF
-	TRBV4-1	TRBJ2-7	few	TGCGCCAGCAGCCAAGCCAGGGCCTACGAGCAGTACTTC	CASSQARAYEQYF
TRBD2	TRBV2	TRBJ2-7	-	TGTGCCAGCAGTGAAGGTCGGGGGGGGTTTAACGAGCAGTACTTC	CASSEGRGGFNEQYF
-	TRBV29-1	TRBJ2-3	few	TGCAGCGTTGAAGGGCGGGATACGCAGTATTTT	CSVEGRDTQYF
-	TRBV4-2	TRBJ2-1	-	TGTGCCAGCAGCCAAGAAAGGAGGAGCTCCTACAATGAGCAGGTCTTC	CASSQERRSSYNEQVF
-	TRBV5-1	TRBJ2-3	many	TGCGCCAGCACCGGACCTAGCACAGATACGCAGTATTTT	CASTGPSTDTQYF
-	TRBV10-3	TRBJ2-2	-	TGTGCCATCAGCCGCCTGGGGCAAACGAACACCGGGGAGCTGTTTTTT	CAISRLGQTNTGELFF
-	TRBV29-1	TRBJ2-7	few	TGCAGCGTAGGACAGAGCTCCTACGAGCAGTACTTC	CSVGQSSYEQYF
-	TRBV20-1	TRBJ2-1	-	TGCAGTGCTAGAGGAGGAGGGGCCAGGTCGGTTGAGCAGTTCTTC	CSARGGGARSVEQFF
TRBD2	TRBV10-3	TRBJ2-1	few	TGTGCCATCAGAGCCCTTAGCGGGGGGCCCTACAATGAGCAGTTCTTC	CAIRALSGGPYNEQFF
TRBD1	TRBV28	TRBJ1-5	few	TGTGCCAGCAGCCCGGGGACAGGGCATCAGCCCCAGCATTTT	CASSPGTGHQPQHF
-	TRBV6-5	TRBJ1-2	few	TGTGCCAGCAGTTACGCCCTAAGAGGGAACTATGGCTACACCTTC	CASSYALRGNYGYTF
TRBD1	TRBV4-1	TRBJ2-7	-	TGCGCCAGCAGCCAAGATACAGGGGGTGGACGCGAGCAGTACTTC	CASSQDTGGGREQYF
TRBD2	TRBV20-1	TRBJ2-7	-	TGCAGTGCCCCAGATTTCGGACTAGCCTACGAGCAGTACTTC	CSAPDFGLAYEQYF
-	TRBV7-9	TRBJ1-2	few	TGTGCCAGCAGCATCACGGACATTAACTATGGCTACACCTTC	CASSITDINYGYTF
-	TRBV5-1	TRBJ2-3	-	TGCGCCAGCAGCCTTAGCGGCCCGGGGCCAGATACGCAGTATTTT	CASSLSGPGPDTQYF
TRBD1	TRBV11-2	TRBJ2-3	many	TGTGCCAGCAGCTCAGGGACAGGGGGTATTATGGATACGCAGTATTTT	CASSSGTGGIMDTQYF
-	TRBV20-1	TRBJ2-7	few	TGCAGTGCTAGACCTCCAGGGGAAGGATGCGAGCAGTACTTC	CSARPPGEGCEQYF
-	TRBV7-2	TRBJ1-2	-	TGTGCCAGCAGCCAAACCCTTGCAGGCGCACTATACTATGGCTACACCTTC	CASSQTLAGALYYGYTF
TRBD1	TRBV5-5	TRBJ2-7	-	TGTGCCAGCAGCTTCACGGGACAGATGATATACGAGCAGTACTTC	CASSFTGQMIYEQYF
-	TRBV7-2	TRBJ2-7	many	TGTGCCAGCAGCTACCGCACCCCCGATTACGAGCAGTACTTC	CASSYRTPDYEQYF
-	TRBV5-1	TRBJ2-7	-	TGCGCCAGCCATTTCGGGGGCATCCCTGGTAGTGAGCAGTACTTC	CASHFGGIPGSEQYF
-	TRBV7-2	TRBJ1-2	-	TGTGCCAGCAGCTTAGCGGGGGGGGACCGTGGCTACACCTTC	CASSLAGGDRGYTF
-	TRBV7-6	TRBJ2-5	-	TGTGCCAGCAGCTCCCGTGATCGTATCGGGATCCAAGAGACCCAGTACTTC	CASSSRDRIGIQETQYF
-	TRBV9	TRBJ2-5	-	TGTGCCAGCAGCCCCCGGGACAACTCAGGGGAGACCCAGTACTTC	CASSPRDNSGETQYF
-	TRBV29-1	TRBJ2-5	-	TGCAGCGTTGACGCGGGGGCCACGTACCAAGAGACCCGGTACTTC	CSVDAGATYQETRYF
TRBD2	TRBV20-1	TRBJ2-5	few	TGCAGTGCTAGCCCCGCTACGACTAGCGGGGGGTTGGAGACCCAGTACTTC	CSASPATTSGGLETQYF
-	TRBV3-1	TRBJ1-1	-	TGTGCCAGCAGCCGATATGGTGGGGCTGAAGCTTTCTTT	CASSRYGGAEAFF
-	TRBV11-2	TRBJ2-4	few	TGTGCCAGCAGCCCGATGACTAGGAACATTCAGTACTTC	CASSPMTRNIQYF
TRBD1	TRBV29-1	TRBJ1-4	-	TGCAGCGTTGGGCAGGGGGGCGAAAAACTGTTTTTT	CSVGQGGEKLFF
TRBD2	TRBV4-3	TRBJ2-3	-	TGCGCCAGCAGCCAAGCGGGGGGGGATACGCAGTATTTT	CASSQAGGDTQYF
TRBD2	TRBV4-1	TRBJ2-5	-	TGCGCCAGCAGCCAAGATTGGCTAGCGGTTACTCAAGAGACCCAGTACTTC	CASSQDWLAVTQETQYF
-	TRBV5-5	TRBJ2-3	-	TGTGCCAGCAGCTTGGCCGGGGCGGGGTCAATCACAGATACGCAGTATTTT	CASSLAGAGSITDTQYF
-	TRBV5-1	TRBJ1-1	many	TGTGCCAGCAGCTTAAGGGAGAACACTGAAGCTTTCTTT	CASSLRENTEAFF
-	TRBV4-2	TRBJ2-7	-	TGTGCCAGCAGCCAAGCGGTGGGGCAGCTTAGCCCCTACGAGCAGTACTTC	CASSQAVGQLSPYEQYF